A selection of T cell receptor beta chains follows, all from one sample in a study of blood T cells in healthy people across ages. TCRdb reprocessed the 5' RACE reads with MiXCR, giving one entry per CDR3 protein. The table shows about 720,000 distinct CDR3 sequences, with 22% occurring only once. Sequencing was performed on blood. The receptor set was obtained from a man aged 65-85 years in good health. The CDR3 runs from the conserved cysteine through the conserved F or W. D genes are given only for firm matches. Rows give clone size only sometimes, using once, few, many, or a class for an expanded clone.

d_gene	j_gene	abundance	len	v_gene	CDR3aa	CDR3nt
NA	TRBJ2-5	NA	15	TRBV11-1	CASSLEGTFQETQYF	TGTGCCAGCAGCTTAGAGGGGACGTTCCAAGAGACCCAGTACTTC
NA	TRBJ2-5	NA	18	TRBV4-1	CASSQDRPGRLYQETQYF	TGCGCCAGCAGCCAAGATCGCCCAGGACGGCTGTACCAAGAGACCCAGTACTTC
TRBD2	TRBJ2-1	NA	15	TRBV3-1	CAGSQRTSGYNEQFF	TGTGCCGGCAGCCAACGGACTAGCGGTTACAATGAGCAGTTCTTC
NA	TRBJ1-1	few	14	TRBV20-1	CSASYGTVNTEAFF	TGCAGTGCTAGTTATGGGACGGTGAACACTGAAGCTTTCTTT
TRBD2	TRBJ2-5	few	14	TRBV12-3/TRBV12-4	CASKGREDQETQYF	TGTGCCAGCAAAGGGCGGGAGGATCAAGAGACCCAGTACTTC
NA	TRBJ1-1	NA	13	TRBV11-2	CASEVAGNGEAFF	TGTGCCAGCGAGGTGGCGGGAAATGGTGAAGCTTTCTTT
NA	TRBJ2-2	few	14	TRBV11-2	CASSGQLNTGELFF	TGTGCCAGCAGTGGACAACTGAACACCGGGGAGCTGTTTTTT
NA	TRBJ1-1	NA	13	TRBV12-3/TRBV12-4	CASSTTGLAEAFF	TGTGCCAGCAGCACAACAGGGCTTGCTGAAGCTTTCTTT
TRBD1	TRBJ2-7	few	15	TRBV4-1	CASSQDRGSSYEQYF	TGCGCCAGCAGCCAAGACAGGGGGAGCTCCTACGAGCAGTACTTC
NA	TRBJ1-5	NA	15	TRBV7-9	CAGSKGGTYDQPQHF	TGTGCCGGCAGCAAAGGTGGGACATATGATCAGCCCCAGCATTTT
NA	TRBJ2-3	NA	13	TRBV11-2	CASTYSGTDTQYF	TGTGCCAGCACCTATAGCGGCACAGATACGCAGTATTTT
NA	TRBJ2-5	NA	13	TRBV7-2	CASSLSEVETQYF	TGTGCCAGCAGCTTGTCTGAGGTTGAGACCCAGTACTTC
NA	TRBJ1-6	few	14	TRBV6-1	CASSEGSVFSPLHF	TGTGCCAGCAGTGAGGGTTCCGTGTTTTCACCCCTCCACTTT
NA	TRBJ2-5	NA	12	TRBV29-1	CSVDDLRETQYF	TGCAGCGTAGACGACTTGAGAGAGACCCAGTACTTC
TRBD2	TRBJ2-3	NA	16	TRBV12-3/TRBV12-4	CASSFTASGLPDTQYF	TGTGCCAGCTCTTTCACCGCTAGCGGGCTGCCAGATACGCAGTATTTT
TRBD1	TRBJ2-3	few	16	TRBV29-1	CSIGGETGVGTDTQYF	TGCAGCATAGGGGGCGAAACAGGGGTCGGCACAGATACGCAGTATTTT
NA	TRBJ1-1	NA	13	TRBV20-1	CSVHRVVNTEAFF	TGCAGTGTTCACAGGGTGGTGAACACTGAAGCTTTCTTT
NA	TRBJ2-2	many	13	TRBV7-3	CASSLTNTGELFF	TGTGCCAGCAGTTTGACGAACACCGGGGAGCTGTTTTTT
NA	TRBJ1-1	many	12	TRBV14	CASSQWGTEAFF	TGTGCCAGCAGCCAATGGGGGACTGAAGCTTTCTTT
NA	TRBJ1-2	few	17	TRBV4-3	CASSQDSSPWVPYGYTF	TGCGCCAGCAGCCAAGATTCGTCGCCATGGGTCCCCTATGGCTACACCTTC
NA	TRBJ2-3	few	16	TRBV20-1	CSARPHGWASTDTQYF	TGCAGTGCTAGGCCCCACGGATGGGCTAGCACAGATACGCAGTATTTT
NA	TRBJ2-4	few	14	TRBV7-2	CASSLNRGKNIQYF	TGTGCCAGCAGCTTAAACCGGGGCAAAAACATTCAGTACTTC
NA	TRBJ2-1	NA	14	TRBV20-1	CSAREGSPYNEQFF	TGCAGTGCTAGAGAAGGGAGCCCCTACAATGAGCAGTTCTTC
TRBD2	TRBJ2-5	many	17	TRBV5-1	CASSLFAGTSEQETQYF	TGCGCCAGCAGCTTGTTTGCAGGGACTAGCGAACAAGAGACCCAGTACTTC
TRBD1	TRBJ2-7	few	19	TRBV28	CASSLGIVGTDGLRYEQYF	TGTGCCAGCAGCCTAGGGATCGTCGGGACAGATGGTCTACGCTACGAGCAGTACTTC
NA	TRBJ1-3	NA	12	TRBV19	CASMKTGNTIYF	TGTGCCAGTATGAAAACTGGAAACACCATATATTTT
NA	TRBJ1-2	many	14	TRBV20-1	CSARDRAGNGGYTF	TGCAGTGCTAGAGATCGGGCAGGGAATGGTGGCTACACCTTC
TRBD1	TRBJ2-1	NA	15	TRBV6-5	CASSQTGTGVYEQFF	TGTGCCAGCAGTCAAACCGGGACAGGGGTTTATGAGCAGTTCTTC
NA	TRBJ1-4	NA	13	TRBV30	CAWSEGYNEKLFF	TGTGCCTGGAGCGAGGGGTATAATGAAAAACTGTTTTTT
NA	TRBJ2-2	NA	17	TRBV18	CASSPPSTGTGTGELFF	TGTGCCAGCTCACCACCTTCTACGGGAACGGGCACCGGGGAGCTGTTTTTT
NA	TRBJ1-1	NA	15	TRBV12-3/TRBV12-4	CASSTFLRGSAEAFF	TGTGCCAGCAGCACCTTCCTTCGGGGTAGCGCTGAAGCTTTCTTT
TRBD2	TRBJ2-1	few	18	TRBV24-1	CATSDLKRGGAGVNEQFF	TGTGCCACCAGTGATTTGAAACGCGGGGGAGCGGGAGTCAATGAGCAGTTCTTC
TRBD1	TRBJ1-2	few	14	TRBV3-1	CASGTDRAVYGYTF	TGTGCCAGCGGCACCGACAGGGCCGTTTATGGCTACACCTTC
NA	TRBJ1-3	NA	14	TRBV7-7	CASSTGISGNTIYF	TGTGCCAGCAGCACGGGAATCTCTGGAAACACCATATATTTT
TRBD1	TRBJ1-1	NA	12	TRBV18	CASSPDRDEAFF	TGTGCCAGCTCACCAGACAGGGACGAAGCTTTCTTT
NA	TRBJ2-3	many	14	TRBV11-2	CASSSPASTDTQYF	TGTGCCAGCAGCTCCCCCGCTAGCACAGATACGCAGTATTTT
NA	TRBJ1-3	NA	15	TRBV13	CASSWRGQSGGTIYF	TGTGCCAGCAGCTGGCGGGGGCAGTCTGGTGGCACCATATATTTT
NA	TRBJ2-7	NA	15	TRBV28	CASSTPGGPFREQYF	TGTGCCAGCAGTACCCCAGGGGGGCCTTTCCGCGAGCAGTACTTC
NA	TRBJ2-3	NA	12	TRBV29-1	CSVIRPADTQYF	TGCAGCGTTATTCGGCCGGCAGATACGCAGTATTTT
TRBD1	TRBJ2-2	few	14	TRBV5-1	CASSLGQGDGELFF	TGCGCCAGCAGCTTGGGACAGGGCGACGGGGAGCTGTTTTTT
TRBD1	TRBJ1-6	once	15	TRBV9	CASSLWGTENSPLHF	TGTGCCAGCAGCCTCTGGGGGACAGAAAATTCACCCCTCCACTTT
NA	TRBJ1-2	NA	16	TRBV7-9	CASSLEGTVKVYDYTF	TGTGCCAGCAGCTTAGAGGGGACGGTTAAAGTTTATGACTACACCTTC
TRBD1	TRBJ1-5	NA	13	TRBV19	CASSRTGHQPQHF	TGTGCCAGTAGTCGGACAGGGCATCAGCCCCAGCATTTT
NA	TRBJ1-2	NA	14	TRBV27	CASSRSAASYGYTF	TGTGCCAGCTCAAGGTCGGCAGCTTCCTATGGCTACACCTTC
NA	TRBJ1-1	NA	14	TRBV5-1	CASSTEQGNTEAFF	TGCGCCAGCAGCACCGAACAGGGGAACACTGAAGCTTTCTTT
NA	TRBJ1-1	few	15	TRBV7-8	CASSLVGLMGTEAFF	TGTGCCAGCAGCTTAGTGGGTCTGATGGGGACTGAAGCTTTCTTT
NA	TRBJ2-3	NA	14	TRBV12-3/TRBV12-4	CASSLGVPADTQYF	TGTGCCAGCAGTTTAGGGGTGCCGGCAGATACGCAGTATTTT
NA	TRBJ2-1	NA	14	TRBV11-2	CASSSMSGFGEQFF	TGTGCCAGCAGCTCCATGAGCGGGTTTGGTGAGCAGTTCTTC
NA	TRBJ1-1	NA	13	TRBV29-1	CSVEARGPSVAFF	TGCAGCGTTGAGGCCAGGGGCCCATCTGTAGCTTTCTTT
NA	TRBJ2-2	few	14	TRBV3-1	CASSQDPNTGELFF	TGTGCCAGCAGCCAAGACCCGAACACCGGGGAGCTGTTTTTT
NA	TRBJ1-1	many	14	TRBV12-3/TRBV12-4	CASSFLREATEAFF	TGTGCCAGCAGTTTCCTCAGGGAGGCCACTGAAGCTTTCTTT
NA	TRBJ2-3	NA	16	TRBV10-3	CAISKLEAGATDTQYF	TGTGCCATCAGCAAATTAGAGGCGGGGGCCACAGATACGCAGTATTTT
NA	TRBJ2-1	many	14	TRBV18	CASSPGVSGNEQFF	TGTGCCAGCTCACCGGGGGTGTCAGGGAATGAGCAGTTCTTC
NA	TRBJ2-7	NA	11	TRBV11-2	CASSLIREQYF	TGTGCCAGCAGTCTCATACGGGAGCAGTACTTC
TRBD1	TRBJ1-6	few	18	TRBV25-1	CASSGFGQASSYNSPLHF	TGTGCCAGCAGTGGGTTCGGACAGGCGAGCTCCTATAATTCACCCCTCCACTTT
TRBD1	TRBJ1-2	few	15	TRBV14	CASSRRQGTNYGYTF	TGTGCCAGCAGCCGTAGACAGGGGACCAACTATGGCTACACCTTC
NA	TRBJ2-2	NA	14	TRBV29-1	CSVETGVRTGELFF	TGCAGCGTTGAGACGGGAGTGAGGACCGGGGAGCTGTTTTTT
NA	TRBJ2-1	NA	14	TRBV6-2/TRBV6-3	CASSWLASYNGQFF	TGTGCCAGCAGTTGGCTAGCCTCCTACAATGGGCAGTTCTTC
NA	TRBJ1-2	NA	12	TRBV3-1	CASHDTHYGYTF	TGTGCCAGCCACGACACCCATTATGGCTACACCTTC
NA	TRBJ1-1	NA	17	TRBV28	CASSSALQGMLNTEAFF	TGTGCCAGCAGTTCCGCTCTACAGGGTATGTTGAACACTGAAGCTTTCTTT